The next 5 T cell receptor beta chains were all read from a single sample in a study of beta chain features in type 1 diabetes. Expressed TCRB transcripts were sequenced because the entire RNA isolate underwent reverse transcription. Data came from immunoSEQ multiplex PCR; TCRdb stores just in-frame clones and leaves some out. The table has around 280,000 clones, roughly 8% seen once. Input material: central memory CD4+ T cells from blood. These TCRs come from a woman under 30 in good health.

This chain links TRBV18 with TRBJ1-1, with D unclear. V lost 1 base and J 2 bases, leaving 8 bases between the germline ends. The CDR3 spans 14 residues. Germline assignment: CDR1 KGHSH and CDR2 LQKENI. CDR3 protein: CASSPLEANTEAFF. CDR3 coding DNA: TGTGCCAGCTCACCACTTGAAGCTAACACTGAAGCTTTCTTT.

The rearrangement links TRBV4-3 to TRBJ2-1, with TRBD2 matching 8 bases. CDR3 length: 15 residues. V shed 4 bases, J shed 7 bases, and the junction held 9 bases outside the gene matches. CDR1 and CDR2 from the germline V gene are LGHNA and YSLEER. The CDR3: CASSRVSGVGNEQFF. As DNA, the CDR3 is TGCGCCAGCAGCCGAGTTAGCGGGGTTGGGAATGAGCAGTTCTTC.

This clone was counted between two and nine times. The chain combines TRBV15 with TRBJ2-5; D is undetermined. Near its end, the DNA agrees better with TRBJ2-7, so the J call may be wrong. The CDR3 covers 13 residues. The V gene's germline CDR1 is LNHNV and CDR2 YYDKDF (reference sequence). CDR3 residues: CATSRDIVYEQYF. The CDR3 coding sequence is TGTGCCACCAGCAGAGATATAGTCTACGAGCAGTACTTC.

This clone was counted between two and nine times. The rearrangement joins TRBV27 to TRBJ2-5; D is ambiguous. The germline V and J ends were trimmed by 3 bases and 2 bases, with 10 bases remaining between them. This CDR3 is 14 amino acids long. The germline V gene encodes CDR1 MNHEY and CDR2 SMNVEV (reference sequence). CDR3 in amino acids: CASSFHGPQETQYF. In DNA form, the CDR3 reads TGTGCCAGCAGTTTTCATGGGCCGCAAGAGACCCAGTACTTC.

This clone was observed a few times. V and J are TRBV5-4 and TRBJ1-5, with 7 bases matching TRBD1. V lost 2 bases, J lost 3 bases, and 2 bases stayed unmatched. Germline V gene data show CDR1 as SGHNT and CDR2 as YYREEE (reference sequence). The CDR3 length is 14 residues. For the CDR3, the DNA is TGTGCCAGCAGCTTACAGGGGTTCAATCAGCCCCAGCATTTT. Translated, it gives CASSLQGFNQPQHF.